Described below is a single TCR beta chain sequence and its context. This record belongs to a study of technical replicates of blood from a handful of donors. The assay was immunoSEQ multiplex PCR, and TCRdb's table has in-frame clones only and misses some. The sample includes 65,000 to 70,000 clones, roughly 88% of them seen just once. The material sequenced was PBMCs. This TCR came from a human donor in good health. Some clones in this sample may be carry-over from other donors' samples.

The CDR3 DNA reads TGCGCCAGCAGCTTGGGGTCGAGCGGGGGGGCTTACAATGAGCAGTTCTTC. It is translated as CASSLGSSGGAYNEQFF. This chain connects TRBV5-1 to TRBJ2-1; 10 nucleotides align to TRBD2. CDR3 size: 17 residues. Germline trimming cut 0 bases from V and 4 bases from J; bases unmatched to any gene: 7. The germline gives CDR1 SGHRS, CDR2 YFSETQ.